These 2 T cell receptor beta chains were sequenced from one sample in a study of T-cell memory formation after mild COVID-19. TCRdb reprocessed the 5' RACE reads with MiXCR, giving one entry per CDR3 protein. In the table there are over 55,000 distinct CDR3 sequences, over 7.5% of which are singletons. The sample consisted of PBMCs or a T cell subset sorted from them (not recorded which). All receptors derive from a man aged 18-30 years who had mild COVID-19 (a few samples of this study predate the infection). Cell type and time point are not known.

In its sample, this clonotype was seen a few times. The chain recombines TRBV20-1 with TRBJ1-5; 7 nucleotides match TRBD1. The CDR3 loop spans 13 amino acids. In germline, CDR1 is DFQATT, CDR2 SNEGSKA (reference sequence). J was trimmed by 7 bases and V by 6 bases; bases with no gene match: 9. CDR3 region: CSARRQGGQPQHF. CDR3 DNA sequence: TGCAGTGCAAGAAGACAGGGCGGGCAGCCCCAGCATTTT.

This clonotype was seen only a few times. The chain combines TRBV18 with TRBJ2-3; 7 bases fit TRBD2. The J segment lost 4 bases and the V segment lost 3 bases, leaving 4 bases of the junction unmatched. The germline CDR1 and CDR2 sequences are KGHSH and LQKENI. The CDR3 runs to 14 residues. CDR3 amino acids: CASSPRGGADTQYF. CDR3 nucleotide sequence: TGTGCCAGCTCACCCCGTGGGGGGGCAGATACGCAGTATTTT.